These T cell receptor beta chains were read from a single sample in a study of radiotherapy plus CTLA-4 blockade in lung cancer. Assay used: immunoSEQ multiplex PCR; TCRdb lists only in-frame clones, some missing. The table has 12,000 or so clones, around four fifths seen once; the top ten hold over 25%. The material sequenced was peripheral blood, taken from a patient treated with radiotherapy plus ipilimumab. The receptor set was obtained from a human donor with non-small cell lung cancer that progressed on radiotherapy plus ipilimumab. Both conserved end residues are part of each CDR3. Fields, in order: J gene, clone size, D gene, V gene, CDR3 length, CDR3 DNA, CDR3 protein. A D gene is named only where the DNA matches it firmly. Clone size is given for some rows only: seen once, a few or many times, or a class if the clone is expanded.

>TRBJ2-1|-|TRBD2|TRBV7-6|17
TGTGCCAGCAGCTGGATCCCTCTAGCGGGGGCCTACAATGAGCAGTTCTTC
CASSWIPLAGAYNEQFF
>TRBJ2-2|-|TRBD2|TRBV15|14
TGTGCCACCAGCAGAGCCGGGGGGTCCGGGGAGCTGTTTTTT
CATSRAGGSGELFF
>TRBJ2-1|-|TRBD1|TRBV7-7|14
TGTGCTATCAGGGGGACACCCGCCATCAATGAGCAGTTCTTC
CAIRGTPAINEQFF
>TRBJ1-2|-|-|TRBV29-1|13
TGCAGCGTTGAAGATGGTTCCCAAACGGGCTACACCTTC
CSVEDGSQTGYTF
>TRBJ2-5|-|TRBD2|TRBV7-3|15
TGTGCCAGCAGCCCCCTGGGCCGGGAGGGAGAGACCCAGTACTTC
CASSPLGREGETQYF
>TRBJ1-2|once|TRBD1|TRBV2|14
TGTGCCAGCAGTGCTCGGACAGGTGTCTATGGCTACACCTTC
CASSARTGVYGYTF
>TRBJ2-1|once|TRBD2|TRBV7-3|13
TGTGCCAGCAGCTTGAGCGGGGACAATGAGCAGTTCTTC
CASSLSGDNEQFF
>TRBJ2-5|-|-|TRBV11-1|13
TGTGCCAGCAGCCCACTAGTGGTCGAGACCCAGTACTTC
CASSPLVVETQYF
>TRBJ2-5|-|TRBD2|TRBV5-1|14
TGCGCCAGCACTAGAGCGGGGGGGGGCGAGACCCAGTACTTC
CASTRAGGGETQYF
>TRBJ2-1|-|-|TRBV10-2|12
TGCGCCAGCAGTGAGGGGGGCGGGCAGCAGTTCTTC
CASSEGGGQQFF
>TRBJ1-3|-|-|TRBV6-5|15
TGTGCCAGCTGGAAAGGGGGGTTCTCTGGAAACACCATATATTTT
CASWKGGFSGNTIYF
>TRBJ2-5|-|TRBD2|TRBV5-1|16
TGCGCCAGCAGCTCAGGACTAGCGGGGGGCGTGGAGACCCAGTACTTC
CASSSGLAGGVETQYF
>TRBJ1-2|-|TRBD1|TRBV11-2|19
TGTGCCAGCAGCCCTGTACCCGGGACAGGGGGCGAATCTAACTATGGCTACACCTTC
CASSPVPGTGGESNYGYTF
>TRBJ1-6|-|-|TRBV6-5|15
TGTGCCAGCAGTCATCCCCAGGGAGATGATTCACCCCTCCACTTT
CASSHPQGDDSPLHF
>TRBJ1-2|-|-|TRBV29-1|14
TGCAGCGTTGGGGGAAAAGCCCTCGAGTATGGCTACACCTTC
CSVGGKALEYGYTF
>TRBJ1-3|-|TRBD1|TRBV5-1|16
TGCGCCAGCAGCCCAGGGACAGACTTCTCTGGAAACACCATATATTTT
CASSPGTDFSGNTIYF
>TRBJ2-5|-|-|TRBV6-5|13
TGTGCCAGCAGTTACAGGGGCTTCGAGACCCAGTACTTC
CASSYRGFETQYF
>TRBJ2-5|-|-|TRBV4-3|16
TGCGCCAGCAGCCAAGGCGCTGCGGACAGTCGGGAGACCCAGTACTTC
CASSQGAADSRETQYF
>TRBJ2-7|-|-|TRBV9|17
TGTGCCAGCAGCGAGGGGCTTGGGGGGGCAGTTTCCCACGAGCAGTACTTC
CASSEGLGGAVSHEQYF
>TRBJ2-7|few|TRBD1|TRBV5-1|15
TGCGCCAGCAGTAAGAAGGGACAGGGGATCTACGAGCAGTACTTC
CASSKKGQGIYEQYF
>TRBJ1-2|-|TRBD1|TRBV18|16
TGTGGCAGCTCACCCCCGGGTGGACAGGGTCACTATGGCTACACCTTC
CGSSPPGGQGHYGYTF
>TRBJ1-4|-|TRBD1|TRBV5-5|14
TGTGCCAGCAGCTTCAGGGGGGCTAATGAAAAACTGTTTTTT
CASSFRGANEKLFF
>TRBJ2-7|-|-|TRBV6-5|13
TGTGCCAGCAGTTTAGGGGCCTCCTACGAGCAGTACTTC
CASSLGASYEQYF
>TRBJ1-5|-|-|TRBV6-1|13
TGTGCCGGAGGAGCGAATGGCAATCAGCCCCAGCATTTT
CAGGANGNQPQHF
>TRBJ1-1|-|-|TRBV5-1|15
TGCGCCAGCAGCGCTAGGGGCGACCAGAACACTGAAGCTTTCTTT
CASSARGDQNTEAFF
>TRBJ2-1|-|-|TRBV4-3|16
TGCGCCAGCAGCCAAGATCCTGGGCCCCGATACAATGAGCAGTTCTTC
CASSQDPGPRYNEQFF
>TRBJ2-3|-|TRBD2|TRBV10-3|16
TGTGCCATCAGTAGGACTAGCGGGGGGATCACAGATACGCAGTATTTT
CAISRTSGGITDTQYF
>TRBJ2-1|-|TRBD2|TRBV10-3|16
TGTGCCATCAGTGGATCGACTAGCGGGTCCTACAATGAGCAGTTCTTC
CAISGSTSGSYNEQFF
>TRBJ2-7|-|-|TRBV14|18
TGTGCCAGCAGCCAATCGCTGATTAAAGGGGGTATGATTTACGAGCAGTACTTC
CASSQSLIKGGMIYEQYF
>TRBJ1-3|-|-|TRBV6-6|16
TGTGCCAGCAGTTACTCCCAGGGCAACTCTGGAAACACCATATATTTT
CASSYSQGNSGNTIYF
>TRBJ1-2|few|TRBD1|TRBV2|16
TGTGCCAGCAGTGTACACGGGACAGGGGGGGGCTATGGCTACACCTTC
CASSVHGTGGGYGYTF
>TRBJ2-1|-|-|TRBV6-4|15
TGTGCCAGCAGTCCTACCGGGACCCCCGGCAATGAGCAGTTCTTC
CASSPTGTPGNEQFF
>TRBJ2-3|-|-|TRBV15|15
TGTGCCACCAGCAGAGCGCGAGGGTCCACAGATACGCAGTATTTT
CATSRARGSTDTQYF
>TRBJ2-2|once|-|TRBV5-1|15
TGCGCCAGCAGCTTTCCGGGGCACGACACCGGGGAGCTGTTTTTT
CASSFPGHDTGELFF
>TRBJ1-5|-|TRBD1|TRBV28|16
TGTGCCAGCAGCCAGAGACAGGGACAGGCCAATCAGCCCCAGCATTTT
CASSQRQGQANQPQHF